These 13 T cell receptor beta chains were sequenced from one sample in a study of vaccination and CD4 T cells after COVID-19. Researchers used the Oncomine TCR Beta short-read assay to sequence DNA from cultured CD4+ T cells. MiXCR, run by TCRdb on the PCR reads, gives a single entry per CDR3 protein. Among about 14,000 distinct CDR3 sequences listed, around 56% were seen once. No antigens are known for them. Treatment of the sample: roughly 10-day PBMC culture with coronavirus spike peptide pools or control peptides (ViraFEST assay). The sample comprised CD4+ T cells from blood, cultured in vitro. All receptors derive from a human donor who had recovered from COVID-19.

The table lists this clonotype with a few counts. The CDR3 protein is CATYSSEYTEAFF. In DNA, the CDR3 is TGTGCCACATATTCGAGCGAATACACTGAAGCTTTCTTT. V is TRBV25-1 and J is TRBJ1-1; D unclear. Germline lookup yields CDR1 MGHDK and CDR2 SYGVNS. With 10 bases removed from V and 3 bases from J, the gap between germline ends came to 15 bases. The CDR3 sequence is 13 residues long. The full variable domain, its missing parts supplied by reference TRBV25-1 and TRBJ1-1, is EADIYQTPRYLVIGTGKKITLECSQTMGHDKMYWYQQDPGMELHLIHYSYGVNSTEKGDLSSESTVSRIRTEHFPLTLESARPSHTSQYLCATYSSEYTEAFFGQGTRLTVV.

The chain uses TRBV5-1 and TRBJ1-5; TRBD1 matches at 10 bases. Unmatched junction bases numbered 4, after V lost 3 bases and J lost 4 bases. This CDR3 comprises 15 residues. Germline CDR1 SGHRS, CDR2 YFSETQ. CDR3 sequence reads: CASSSTGQGNQPQHF. DNA of the CDR3: TGCGCCAGCAGCTCCACGGGACAGGGGAATCAGCCCCAGCATTTT.

The chain couples TRBV7-9 to TRBJ2-5, with a possible D match to TRBD1 (6 bases). V gave up 5 bases and J gave up 1 base, with 11 bases separating them. The CDR3 consists of 14 residues. CDR1 SEHNR and CDR2 FQNEAQ come from the germline V gene (reference sequence). CDR3 nucleotides: TGTGCCAGCAGCACCTGGGACACCCAAGAGACCCAGTACTTC. As protein: CASSTWDTQETQYF.

The V call is TRBV19, the J call TRBJ1-2, with 7 positions matching TRBD1. Looked up from germline, CDR1 is LNHDA and CDR2 is SQIVND (reference sequence). The CDR3 length is 17 residues. Losses at the gene ends were 5 bases for V and 8 bases for J; bases not matched to a gene: 20. This CDR3 reads CASSGSGTELSSGGYTF. The CDR3 nucleotides read TGTGCCAGTAGTGGGTCCGGGACAGAATTATCCTCCGGGGGCTACACCTTC.

This chain connects TRBV29-1 to TRBJ2-1; no clear D gene. The V and J ends lost 0 bases and 9 bases respectively, with 9 bases between them. This CDR3 spans 12 amino acids. Germline lookup yields CDR1 SQVTM and CDR2 ANQGSEA. CDR3: CSVEELGSEQFF. The CDR3 DNA reads as TGCAGCGTTGAAGAATTGGGAAGTGAGCAGTTCTTC.

In its sample, this clonotype was seen a few times. The genes are TRBV20-1 and TRBJ2-1; D perhaps matches TRBD2 (6 bases). CDR3 length equals 15 residues. The V gene lost 1 base and the J gene lost 0 bases, with 10 bases spanning the gap. Germline loops: CDR1 DFQATT, CDR2 SNEGSKA (reference sequence). The CDR3 nucleotides are TGCAGTGCTAGAGCTAGCGCCAGCTCCTACAATGAGCAGTTCTTC. Protein sequence: CSARASASSYNEQFF.

The J gene is TRBJ1-1, the V gene TRBV7-9, with a possible D match to TRBD1 (5 bases). The CDR3 has 11 residues. Germline CDR1 reads SEHNR; CDR2 reads FQNEAQ (reference sequence). Trimming stripped 1 base from V and 14 bases from J, with 11 bases between. The DNA of the CDR3 is TGTGCCAGCAGCTTAGAGCGACAGTTCTTCTTT. The encoded protein is CASSLERQFFF. Filled out from reference TRBV7-9 and TRBJ1-1, the complete variable domain reads DTGVSQNPRHKITKRGQNVTFRCDPISEHNRLYWYRQTLGQGPEFLTYFQNEAQLEKSRLLSDRFSAERPKGSFSTLEIQRTEQGDSAMYLCASSLERQFFFGQGTRLTVV.

The gene calls are TRBV27 and TRBJ1-5, with D unresolved. V gave up 2 bases and J gave up 4 bases, with 6 bases separating them. There are 13 residues in the CDR3. Germline V gene sequence: CDR1 MNHEY, CDR2 SMNVEV (reference sequence). For the CDR3, the DNA is TGTGCCAGCAGTTTAAAGGAAAATCAGCCCCAGCATTTT. This sequence encodes CASSLKENQPQHF.

This clonotype showed up just a few times. The chain is built from TRBV20-1 and TRBJ2-3; 9 bases map to TRBD1. The CDR3 is 16 amino acids. V lost 6 bases and J lost 4; bases outside the gene matches: 14. CDR1 and CDR2 from the germline V gene are DFQATT and SNEGSKA (reference sequence). The CDR3 nucleotides read TGCAGTGCCCTTGGCCTAGGACAGGGGACGGCAGATACGCAGTATTTT. It yields the protein CSALGLGQGTADTQYF.

By share, this clonotype counts as large. The rearrangement joins TRBV7-2 to TRBJ1-6, with D possibly TRBD1 on 5 matching bases. V dropped 0 bases and J dropped 5 bases, with 8 bases sitting between them. The CDR3 loop spans 15 amino acids. Germline V lookup: CDR1 SGHTA, CDR2 FQGNSA. CDR3 DNA: TGTGCCAGCAGCTTAGCAGGGACCAATAATTCACCCCTCCACTTT. It codes for CASSLAGTNNSPLHF.

This chain uses TRBV19 with TRBJ2-7; 9 nucleotides match TRBD1. The CDR3 runs 16 residues. In germline, CDR1 is LNHDA, CDR2 SQIVND (reference sequence). The V gene end was trimmed by 10 bases and the J gene end by 3 bases; junction bases not matched to a gene: 16. The CDR3 DNA follows: TGTGCCATTACAGGGGGCCCAGACCACCATCACTACGAGCAGTACTTC. As protein: CAITGGPDHHHYEQYF. The variable domain in full, completed from reference TRBV19 and TRBJ2-7, reads DGGITQSPKYLFRKEGQNVTLSCEQNLNHDAMYWYRQDPGQGLRLIYYSQIVNDFQKGDIAEGYSVSREKKESFPLTVTSAQKNPTAFYLCAITGGPDHHHYEQYFGPGTRLTVT.

J is TRBJ1-2 and V is TRBV28; 8 bases map to TRBD1. The CDR3 extends over 18 amino acids. Germline V gives CDR1 MDHEN, CDR2 SYDVKM. Trimming cost V 1 base and J 3 bases; bases outside gene matches: 13. The CDR3 sequence: CASSLFANGDRPYYGYTF. The CDR3 DNA follows: TGTGCCAGCAGTTTATTTGCTAATGGGGACAGGCCCTACTATGGCTACACCTTC.

The sample holds a few counts of this clonotype. The chain has TRBV11-1 and TRBJ1-1, with a tentative D call TRBD1 (6 bases). Germline lookup yields CDR1 SGHAT and CDR2 FQDESV (reference sequence). Trimming stripped 5 bases from V and 0 bases from J, with 10 bases between. This CDR3 contains 14 residues. The CDR3: CASSGRGLNTEAFF. The DNA of the CDR3 is TGTGCCAGCAGCGGCAGGGGCCTGAACACTGAAGCTTTCTTT.